The entry below gives a single T cell receptor beta chain sequence along with its context. Sequenced by immunoSEQ multiplex PCR; TCRdb stores in-frame clones only, minus some. The sample yields 290,000 or so clones, 90% seen once. This specimen belongs to a study of blood T cell repertoires in COVID-19. About the research overall: The analysed material was cDNA or gDNA that came from T cells, B-cell-depleted T cells, or PBMCs.

The CDR3 length is 13 residues. Germline V gene data show CDR1 as MGHRA and CDR2 as YSYEKL. Germline trimming cut 8 bases from V and 8 bases from J; bases unmatched to any gene: 9. This sequence originates from a woman aged 25-40 years who had recovered from COVID-19. Sequencing input: PBMCs or T cells enriched from blood (not recorded which). The rearrangement joins TRBV4-1 to TRBJ2-1, with TRBD1 identical over 7 bases. The CDR3 sequence is CASQQGQSDEQFF. Written as DNA, the CDR3 is TGCGCCAGCCAACAGGGACAGTCGGATGAGCAGTTCTTC.